This TCR beta chain was obtained from a study of cytomegalovirus exposure and HLA in healthy donors. CDR1 is PRHDT and CDR2 is FYEKMQ in the germline V gene (reference sequence). The ends were cut back, 5 bases at V and 2 bases at J, with 22 bases in the middle. The CDR3 has 17 residues. 13 Jbeta primers and 60 Vbeta primers were used for the PCR. This table comes from immunoSEQ multiplex PCR, and its TCRdb copy is limited to in-frame clones, with some not included. This sample has roughly 190,000 clones, with around four fifths found just once. The chain is built from TRBV13 and TRBJ2-7; the D gene is possibly TRBD1 (6 bases). The sample comprised PBMCs. The sequence was obtained from a woman in her 40s in good health and CMV-seronegative. The CDR3 protein is CASSPPIGGDKPYEQYF. The CDR3 DNA sequence: TGTGCCAGCAGCCCTCCGATAGGGGGTGACAAACCCTACGAGCAGTACTTC.